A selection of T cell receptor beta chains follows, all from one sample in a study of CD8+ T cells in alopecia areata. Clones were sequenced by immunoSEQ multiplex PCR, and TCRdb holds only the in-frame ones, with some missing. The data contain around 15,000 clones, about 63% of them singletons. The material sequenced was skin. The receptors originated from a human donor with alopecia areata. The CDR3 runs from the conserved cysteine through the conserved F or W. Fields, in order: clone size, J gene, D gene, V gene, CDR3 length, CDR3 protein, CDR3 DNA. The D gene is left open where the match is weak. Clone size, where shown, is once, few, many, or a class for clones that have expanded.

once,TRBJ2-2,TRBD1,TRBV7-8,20,CASSPDRGGPKTFFTGELFF,TGTGCCAGCAGCCCTGACAGGGGGGGGCCTAAAACGTTCTTCACCGGGGAGCTGTTTTTT
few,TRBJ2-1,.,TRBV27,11,CASNDGNEQFF,TGTGCCAGCAACGACGGCAATGAGCAGTTCTTC
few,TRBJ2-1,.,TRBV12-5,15,CASGPRGWENNEQFF,TGTGCTAGTGGTCCTCGCGGGTGGGAGAACAATGAGCAGTTCTTC
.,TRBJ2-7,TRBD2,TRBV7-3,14,CASTPTSGTYEQYF,TGTGCCAGCACCCCGACTAGCGGGACTTACGAGCAGTACTTC
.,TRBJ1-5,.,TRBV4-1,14,CASSRSGSNQPQHF,TGCGCCAGCAGCCGCTCAGGTAGCAATCAGCCCCAGCATTTT
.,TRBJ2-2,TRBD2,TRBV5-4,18,CASSSGLLAGNVAGELFF,TGTGCCAGCAGTTCGGGCTTGCTAGCGGGAAATGTAGCCGGGGAGCTGTTTTTT
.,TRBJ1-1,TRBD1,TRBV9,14,CASSQTGTGAEAFF,TGTGCCAGCAGCCAAACCGGGACAGGGGCTGAAGCTTTCTTT
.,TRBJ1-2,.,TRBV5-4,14,CASRFPGEGYGYTF,TGTGCCAGCAGGTTTCCCGGGGAAGGCTATGGCTACACCTTC
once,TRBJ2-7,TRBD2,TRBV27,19,CASSLSQREVSGMSYEQYF,TGTGCCAGCAGTTTATCGCAAAGGGAGGTTAGCGGGATGTCGTACGAGCAGTACTTC
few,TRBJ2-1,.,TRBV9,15,CASSVAGEIYNEQFF,TGTGCCAGCAGCGTAGCGGGAGAGATTTACAATGAGCAGTTCTTC
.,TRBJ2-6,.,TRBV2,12,CASSDRPNVLTF,TGTGCCAGCAGTGACCGGCCGAACGTCCTGACTTTC
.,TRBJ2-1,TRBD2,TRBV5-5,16,CASSPTSGYSYNEQFF,TGTGCCAGCAGCCCCACTAGCGGTTACTCCTACAATGAGCAGTTCTTC
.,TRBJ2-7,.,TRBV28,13,CASSFDPPGEQYF,TGTGCCAGCAGTTTCGACCCTCCCGGTGAGCAGTACTTC
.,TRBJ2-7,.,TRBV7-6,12,CASSLATYEQYF,TGTGCCAGCAGCTTAGCGACCTACGAGCAGTACTTC
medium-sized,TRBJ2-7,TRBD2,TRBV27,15,CASSALTSGSGEQYF,TGTGCCAGCAGTGCGTTGACTAGCGGGAGTGGCGAGCAGTACTTC
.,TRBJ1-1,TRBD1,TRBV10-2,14,CATHWTGENTEAFF,TGCGCCACACATTGGACAGGGGAGAACACTGAAGCTTTCTTT
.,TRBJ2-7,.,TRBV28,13,CASSPWGTIEQYF,TGTGCCAGCAGTCCCTGGGGTACCATCGAGCAGTACTTC
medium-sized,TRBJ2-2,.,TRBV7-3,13,CASSLQGTGELFF,TGTGCCAGCAGCTTACAGGGCACCGGGGAGCTGTTTTTT
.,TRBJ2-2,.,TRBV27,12,CASSLWGGKLFF,TGTGCCAGCAGTTTATGGGGCGGGAAGCTGTTTTTT
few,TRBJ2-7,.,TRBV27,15,CASSLPSTGFGEQYF,TGTGCCAGCAGTTTACCATCGACAGGTTTCGGCGAGCAGTACTTC
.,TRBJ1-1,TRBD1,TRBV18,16,CASSPPSQQGRAEAFF,TGTGCCAGCTCACCACCCTCACAACAGGGGAGGGCTGAAGCTTTCTTT
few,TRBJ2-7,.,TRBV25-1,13,CASRPTGSYEQYF,TGTGCCAGCAGGCCAACGGGCTCCTACGAGCAGTACTTC
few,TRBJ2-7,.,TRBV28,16,CASSLRQTGPHYEQYF,TGTGCCAGCAGTTTAAGACAGACCGGTCCCCACTACGAGCAGTACTTC
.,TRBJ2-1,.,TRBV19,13,CASSISTPLEQFF,TGTGCCAGTAGTATCTCGACACCCCTTGAGCAGTTCTTC
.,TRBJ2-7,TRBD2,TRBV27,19,CASSISGLAGPLRGYEQYF,TGTGCCAGCAGTATATCGGGACTAGCGGGACCACTTCGGGGGTACGAGCAGTACTTC
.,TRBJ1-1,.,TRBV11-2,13,CASSRYDQTEAFF,TGTGCCAGCAGCCGCTACGACCAAACTGAAGCTTTCTTT
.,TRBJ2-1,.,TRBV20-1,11,CSARRTIEQFF,TGCAGTGCTAGACGGACAATTGAGCAGTTCTTC
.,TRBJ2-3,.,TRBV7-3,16,CASSLNPGEGTDTQYF,TGTGCCAGCAGCTTAAATCCGGGAGAGGGCACAGATACGCAGTATTTT
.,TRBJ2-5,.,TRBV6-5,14,CASSYDLGIGTQYF,TGTGCCAGCAGTTACGATCTTGGGATAGGGACCCAGTACTTC
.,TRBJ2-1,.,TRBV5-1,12,CASSLARDEQFF,TGCGCCAGCAGCTTGGCGCGGGATGAGCAGTTCTTC
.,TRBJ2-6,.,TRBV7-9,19,CASSLVFRDSFSGANVLTF,TGTGCCAGCAGCTTAGTTTTTAGAGACAGCTTCTCTGGGGCCAACGTCCTGACTTTC
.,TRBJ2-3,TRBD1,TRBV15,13,CATGTGGTDTQYF,TGTGCCACCGGGACAGGGGGCACAGATACGCAGTATTTT
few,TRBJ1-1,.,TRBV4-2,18,CASSPFFGTSNMNTEAFF,TGTGCCAGCAGCCCTTTTTTTGGGACCAGCAACATGAACACTGAAGCTTTCTTT
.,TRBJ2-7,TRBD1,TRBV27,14,CASSGWTGVGEQYF,TGTGCCAGCAGCGGTTGGACAGGGGTGGGAGAGCAGTACTTC
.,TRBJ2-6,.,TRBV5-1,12,CASSLGANVLTF,TGCGCCAGCAGCTTAGGGGCCAACGTCCTGACTTTC
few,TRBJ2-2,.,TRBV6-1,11,CASRGTGELFF,TGTGCCAGCAGGGGAACCGGGGAGCTGTTTTTT
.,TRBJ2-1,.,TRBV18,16,CASSTFDQSFDNEQFF,TGTGCCAGCTCCACTTTTGATCAATCCTTCGACAATGAGCAGTTCTTC
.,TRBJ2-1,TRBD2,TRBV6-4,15,CASSVLAGEGYEQFF,TGTGCCAGCAGTGTCCTCGCGGGGGAGGGCTATGAGCAGTTCTTC
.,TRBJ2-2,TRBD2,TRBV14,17,CASSRLFGRTNTGELFF,TGTGCCAGCAGCCGTTTGTTCGGGAGGACGAACACCGGGGAGCTGTTTTTT
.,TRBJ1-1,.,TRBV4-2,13,CASSQESGLGAFF,TGTGCCAGCAGCCAAGAGTCCGGACTGGGAGCTTTCTTT
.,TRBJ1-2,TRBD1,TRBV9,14,CASSVGGQGYGYTF,TGTGCCAGCAGCGTAGGGGGACAGGGTTATGGCTACACCTTC
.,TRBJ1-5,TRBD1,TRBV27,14,CASSPRTGGQPQHF,TGTGCCAGCAGTCCCCGGACAGGGGGTCAGCCCCAGCATTTT
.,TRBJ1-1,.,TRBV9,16,CASSVEVFLEGTEAFF,TGTGCCAGCAGCGTAGAGGTCTTCCTTGAAGGAACTGAAGCTTTCTTT
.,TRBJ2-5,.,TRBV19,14,CASSIFLSEETQYF,TGTGCCAGTAGTATTTTCCTTTCGGAAGAGACCCAGTACTTC
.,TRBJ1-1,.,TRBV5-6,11,CASSFGVKAFF,TGTGCCAGCAGCTTCGGAGTGAAAGCTTTCTTT
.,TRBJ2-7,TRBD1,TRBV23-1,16,CASSQFFGTGIYEQYF,TGCGCCAGCAGTCAATTTTTCGGGACAGGGATCTACGAGCAGTACTTC
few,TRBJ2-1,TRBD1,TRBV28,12,CASSLTETGRFF,TGTGCCAGCAGTTTAACTGAGACAGGGAGGTTCTTC
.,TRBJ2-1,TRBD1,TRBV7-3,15,CASSFRDSSYNEQFF,TGTGCCAGCAGCTTCCGGGACAGCTCCTACAATGAGCAGTTCTTC
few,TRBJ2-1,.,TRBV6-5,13,CASSPGLEREQFF,TGTGCCAGCAGTCCCGGTCTTGAGCGTGAGCAGTTCTTC
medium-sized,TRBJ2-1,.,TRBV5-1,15,CASSSTGSSYNEQFF,TGCGCCAGCAGCAGCACAGGGAGCTCCTACAATGAGCAGTTCTTC
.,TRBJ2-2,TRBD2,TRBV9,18,CASSVWTSGRFVTGELFF,TGTGCCAGCAGCGTATGGACTAGCGGGAGGTTTGTCACCGGGGAGCTGTTTTTT
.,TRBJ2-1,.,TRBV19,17,CASSITPGDQTRNEQFF,TGTGCCAGTAGTATTACGCCGGGAGACCAAACCAGGAATGAGCAGTTCTTC
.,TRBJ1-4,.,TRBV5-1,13,CASSLQLNEKLFF,TGCGCCAGCAGCTTACAACTTAATGAAAAACTGTTTTTT
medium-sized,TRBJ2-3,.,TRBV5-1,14,CASSLGQSTDTQYF,TGCGCCAGCAGCTTGGGACAGAGCACAGATACGCAGTATTTT
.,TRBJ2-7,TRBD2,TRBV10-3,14,CAISVSGSSYEQYF,TGTGCCATCAGCGTCAGCGGGAGCAGCTACGAGCAGTACTTC
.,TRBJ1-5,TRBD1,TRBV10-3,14,CAISEAQGGQPQHF,TGTGCCATCAGTGAGGCGCAGGGGGGTCAGCCCCAGCATTTT
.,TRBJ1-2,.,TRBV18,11,CASSPSNGYTF,TGTGCCAGCTCACCAAGTAATGGCTACACCTTC
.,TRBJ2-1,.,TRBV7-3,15,CASSMKSGRNNEQFF,TGTGCCAGCAGTATGAAAAGCGGAAGGAACAATGAGCAGTTCTTC
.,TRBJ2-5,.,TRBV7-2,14,CASSLSTAQETQYF,TGTGCCAGCAGCTTATCAACAGCCCAAGAGACCCAGTACTTC